This entry features one T cell receptor (beta chain) sequence. Its antigen remains unidentified. This sample was included in a study of T-cell memory formation after mild COVID-19. Study in general: Largely donor-specific TCR clusters were found. Findings and caveats of the study: Contracting CD8+ clones were enriched in EMRA, CD4+ mainly in CM and EM. Some responding clones appeared in pre-infection memory, suggesting cross-reactive memory joined.

TCRdb re-derived calls from the 5' RACE reads in MiXCR, one entry per CDR3 protein. The top ten clones hold around 23% of a sample with more than 150,000 distinct CDR3 sequences, roughly 23% of them seen once. The sequencing sample was made of PBMCs or a T cell subset sorted from them (not recorded which). This receptor was identified in an adult woman who had mild COVID-19 (a few samples of this study predate the infection). Cell type and time point are not known.

For the CDR3, the DNA is TGCGCCAGCAGCGCCGGGACAGGGTCATCCCTCCACTTT. Amino acid sequence: CASSAGTGSSLHF. The chain combines TRBV4-1 with TRBJ1-6; TRBD1 matches at 9 bases. Unmatched junction bases numbered 7, after V lost 5 bases and J lost 14 bases. Germline V gives CDR1 MGHRA, CDR2 YSYEKL. There are 13 residues in the CDR3.